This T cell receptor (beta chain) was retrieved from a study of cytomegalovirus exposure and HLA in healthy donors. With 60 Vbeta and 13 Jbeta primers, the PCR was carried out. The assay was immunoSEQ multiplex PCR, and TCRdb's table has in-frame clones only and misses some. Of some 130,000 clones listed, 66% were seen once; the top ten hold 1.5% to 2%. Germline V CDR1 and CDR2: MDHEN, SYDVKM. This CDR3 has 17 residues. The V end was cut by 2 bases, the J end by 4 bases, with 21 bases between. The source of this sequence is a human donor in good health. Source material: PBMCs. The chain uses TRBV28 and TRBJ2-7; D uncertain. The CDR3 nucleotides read TGTGCCAGCAGTTTAAGGTCCTACTACCTCCCAACTTACGAGCAGTACTTC. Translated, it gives CASSLRSYYLPTYEQYF.